One sample yielded the 12 T cell receptor beta chains listed below, sequenced in a study of blood T cell repertoires in COVID-19. Clones were sequenced by immunoSEQ multiplex PCR, and TCRdb holds only the in-frame ones, with some missing. Altogether around 500,000 clones are present, approximately 90% being singletons, with the ten largest covering 1.5% to 2%. The specimen sequenced was PBMCs or T cells enriched from blood (not recorded which). These receptor sequences come from a woman between 40 and 50 years old who had recovered from COVID-19.

CDR3 residues: CAWSVLGGSGEKLFF. For the CDR3, the DNA is TGTGCCTGGAGTGTACTAGGGGGCTCGGGTGAAAAACTGTTTTTT. The chain combines TRBV30 with TRBJ1-4; 7 bases map to TRBD1. CDR1 and CDR2 (germline): GTSNPN, SVGIG (reference sequence). This CDR3 region has 15 residues. V shed 0 bases, J shed 7 bases, and the junction held 8 bases outside the gene matches.

The chain has TRBV7-6 and TRBJ1-2; 11 bases are shared with TRBD1. CDR3 length: 14 residues. Trimming cost V 5 bases and J 7 bases; bases outside gene matches: 6. Germline lookup yields CDR1 SGHVS and CDR2 FNYEAQ. The CDR3 spells CASSPGQGAVGYTF. The CDR3 DNA reads TGTGCCAGCAGCCCCGGACAGGGGGCTGTTGGCTACACCTTC.

V and J are TRBV6-2 or TRBV6-3 and TRBJ1-2; TRBD1 is a possible D gene (5 bases). There are 13 residues in the CDR3. CDR1 MNHEY and CDR2 SVGEGT come from the germline V gene. The V and J ends lost 4 bases and 9 bases respectively, with 15 bases between them. The CDR3 coding sequence is TGTGCCAGCAGTTTCGCAGGGATGTCGAGCTACACCTTC. The encoded protein is CASSFAGMSSYTF.

CDR3 nucleotide sequence: TGTGCCAGCTCACCGGACAGGGGGTCGAACACTGAAGCTTTCTTT. Residues: CASSPDRGSNTEAFF. J is TRBJ1-1 and V is TRBV18; TRBD1 matches 10 bases. The length of the CDR3 is 15 residues. V gave up 3 bases and J gave up 1 base; unmatched junction bases: 2. Germline CDR1 reads KGHSH; CDR2 reads LQKENI.

The chain recombines TRBV3-1 (or the pseudogene TRBV3-2) with TRBJ1-1; D is undetermined. The CDR3 runs to 13 residues. Trimming cost V 0 bases and J 6 bases, with 8 bases left between them. CDR1 LGHDT and CDR2 YNNKEL come from the germline V gene (reference sequence). CDR3 loop: CASSQDATAEAFF. CDR3 sequence (DNA): TGTGCCAGCAGCCAAGATGCCACAGCTGAAGCTTTCTTT.

V is TRBV7-9 and J is TRBJ2-1, with TRBD2 identical over 10 bases. V lost 5 bases to trimming and J lost 8 bases; unmatched junction nucleotides: 12. The germline V gene has CDR1 SEHNR and CDR2 FQNEAQ (reference sequence). There are 16 residues in the CDR3. The CDR3 loop reads CASSLPPSGRKDEQFF. The CDR3 DNA sequence: TGTGCCAGCAGCCTCCCCCCTAGCGGGAGAAAGGATGAGCAGTTCTTC.

The rearrangement joins TRBV6-2 or TRBV6-3 to TRBJ1-5, with 9 bases matching TRBD1. The germline V gene has CDR1 MNHEY and CDR2 SVGEGT. The ends lost 1 base at V and 2 bases at J; junction bases unmatched: 6. CDR3 size: 17 residues. CDR3 DNA sequence: TGTGCCAGCAGTTACTTCGGACAGGGGTTGGGCAATCAGCCCCAGCATTTT. This sequence encodes CASSYFGQGLGNQPQHF.

A few counts support this clone. The rearrangement links TRBV14 to TRBJ2-7, with D hard to call. The germline V gene encodes CDR1 SGHDN and CDR2 FVKESK. V lost 0 bases and J lost 7, with 10 bases in between. The CDR3 covers 13 residues. CDR3 in amino acids: CASSQELRREQYF. The CDR3 DNA is TGTGCCAGCAGCCAAGAGCTCAGGCGTGAGCAGTACTTC.

The chain joins TRBV7-9 to TRBJ1-4; TRBD1 might be the D (6 bases). This CDR3 is built from 16 residues. Trimming removed 7 bases at V and 4 bases at J, with 19 bases between. Germline-derived CDR1 and CDR2 are SEHNR and FQNEAQ (reference sequence). The DNA for the CDR3 is TGTGCCAGCACCCCATATGGGGGACACCGTAATGAAAAACTGTTTTTT. This codes for CASTPYGGHRNEKLFF.

This clone has only one observation. V gene TRBV6-6 combines with J gene TRBJ2-2; tentative D call: TRBD1 (6 bases). Germline CDR1 is MNHNY and CDR2 is SVGAGI (reference sequence). Trimming took 2 bases from V and 7 from J, leaving 11 bases between them. The CDR3 is 14 residues long. The CDR3 DNA is TGTGCCAGCAGTTACGGGACAATCGGCGGGGAGCTGTTTTTT. This gives the protein CASSYGTIGGELFF.

The table lists this clone with a count of one. The chain joins TRBV27 to TRBJ2-3, with 10 bases lining up with TRBD2. The V and J ends lost 6 bases and 5 bases, in that order; junction bases with no gene match: 2. Germline CDR1 and CDR2: MNHEY and SMNVEV (reference sequence). This CDR3 is built from 13 residues. CDR3 coding DNA: TGTGCCAGCAGGAGGACTAGCGGAGATACGCAGTATTTT. Translated: CASRRTSGDTQYF.

The rearrangement joins TRBV28 to TRBJ1-6, with D unresolved. CDR1 is MDHEN, CDR2 SYDVKM, per germline. Trimming removed 4 bases from V and 5 bases from J, with 12 bases in between. The CDR3 covers 15 residues. CDR3: CASSSPWEDNSPLHF. CDR3 sequence (DNA): TGTGCCAGCAGTTCTCCGTGGGAGGATAATTCACCCCTCCACTTT.